Sequencing of this T cell receptor beta chain was carried out in a study of cytomegalovirus exposure and HLA in healthy donors. General observations from the study: DRB1 had the most TCR associations and HLA-C the fewest, a later analysis found, with rates varying by HLA locus. Other equally common chains were less clonally expanded than HLA-associated TCR beta chains, a later analysis showed.

Concerning this clone: Its antigen is unknown.

With 60 Vbeta and 13 Jbeta primers, the PCR was carried out. Methods used by the authors: Unique TCR beta chains totaled some 80 million in a later count, with roughly 10 million of them shared. Assay used: immunoSEQ multiplex PCR; TCRdb lists only in-frame clones, some missing. Clone size and the V and J calls come from that table; the DNA yielded D and trimming. The table shows roughly 160,000 clones, with approximately 81% occurring only once. The V gene's germline CDR1 is SEHNR and CDR2 FQNEAQ (reference sequence). CDR3 length: 13 residues. The V segment lost 4 bases and the J segment 7 bases; nucleotides outside the gene matches: 6.

The receptor comes from a boy younger than 10 in good health and CMV-seronegative. J is TRBJ2-5 and V is TRBV7-9; TRBD2 aligns across 7 bases. Sequenced input: PBMCs. The CDR3 DNA follows: TGTGCCAGCAGCTCCGGGGGGTCTGGGACCCAGTACTTC. This sequence encodes CASSSGGSGTQYF.